The 10 T cell receptor beta chains given below trace back to one sample, sequenced in a study of Ad26.COV2.S vaccination and SARS-CoV-2 variants. This sample's treatment: some 20 received Ad26.COV2.S at low or high dose, single or two shots; five or six received placebo; per-sample allocation not given. Day 63 following the first vaccine or placebo injection was when the samples were taken. Profiling relied on immunoSEQ multiplex PCR, and the TCRdb table lists in-frame clones only, not all of them. In the table there are about 400,000 clones, roughly 90% of which are singletons. The source was peripheral blood, collected in a trial of Ad26.COV2.S vaccine versus placebo. These receptors all come from a person between 18 and 65 years old who received the Ad26.COV2.S COVID-19 vaccine or a placebo.

The V and J genes are TRBV9 and TRBJ2-1; D could derive from TRBD1 or TRBD2 (7 bases each). CDR3 size: 18 residues. Looked up from germline, CDR1 is SGDLS and CDR2 is YYNGEE. V lost 7 bases and J 2 bases, leaving 25 bases between the germline ends. The CDR3 nucleotides are TGTGCCAGCCAGGGGGGGGACAGAGAGTCTCGGGCCTACAATGAGCAGTTCTTC. Amino acid sequence: CASQGGDRESRAYNEQFF.

This sequence joins TRBV6-1 and TRBJ2-1, with TRBD2 matching over 13 bases. Germline V gives CDR1 MNHNS, CDR2 SASEGT. The CDR3 runs 18 residues. The J segment lost 2 bases and the V segment lost 2 bases, leaving 6 bases of the junction unmatched. The CDR3 DNA is TGTGCCAGCAGTGAACGGACTAGCGGGGGAAGTACCTACAATGAGCAGTTCTTC. Residues: CASSERTSGGSTYNEQFF.

J is TRBJ2-7 and V is TRBV21-1; the tabulated D call, TRBD2, remains unverified against the DNA. TRBV21-1 is shown as a pseudogene. The CDR3 runs to 16 residues. The DNA of the CDR3 is TGTGCCAGCAGCAAAGCCTCGACTAGCGGGGACTACGAGCAGTACTTC. It encodes CASSKASTSGDYEQYF.

This chain connects TRBV10-2 to TRBJ1-4; D not resolved. This CDR3 is 15 amino acids long. V was clipped by 2 bases and J by 0 bases, with 7 bases between them. CDR1 is WSHSY, CDR2 SAAADI, per germline. CDR3 loop: CASSERAATNEKLFF. The CDR3 nucleotides read TGCGCCAGCAGTGAGAGGGCAGCAACTAATGAAAAACTGTTTTTT.

The rearrangement joins TRBV28 to TRBJ2-2; 11 nucleotides match TRBD2. Germline values: CDR1 MDHEN, CDR2 SYDVKM. CDR3 size: 16 residues. V was clipped by 6 bases and J by 12 bases; unmatched bases: 15. The CDR3, as DNA: TGTGCCAGCAGAACCCGACTAGCGGGAAAAGTTTTTAAGCTGTTTTTT. It specifies CASRTRLAGKVFKLFF.

A remark on this clone: This specimen includes other DNA sequences encoding the same CDR3. The chain has TRBV28 and TRBJ1-2; D perhaps matches TRBD1 (6 bases). CDR1 is MDHEN and CDR2 is SYDVKM in the germline V gene. The CDR3 loop spans 13 amino acids. Trimming pared 3 bases from V and 2 bases from J, leaving 7 bases between. CDR3 sequence: CASSFGQNYGYTF. The CDR3 DNA reads TGTGCCAGCAGTTTCGGACAGAACTATGGCTACACCTTC.

V is TRBV27 and J is TRBJ2-7; D assignment may be TRBD1 or TRBD2 (7 bases each). Germline loops: CDR1 MNHEY, CDR2 SMNVEV (reference sequence). V was clipped by 5 bases and J by 6 bases, with 20 bases between them. The CDR3 loop spans 15 amino acids. CDR3 sequence: CASSTQGGLLREQYF. As DNA, the CDR3 is TGTGCCAGCAGTACCCAGGGGGGACTACTCCGCGAGCAGTACTTC.

This clone was counted once. The chain joins TRBV29-1 to TRBJ1-2; D might be TRBD1 (5 bases). The CDR3 spans 13 residues. Germline CDR1 is SQVTM and CDR2 is ANQGSEA. The V end lost 0 bases, the J end lost 4 bases, and 9 bases lay between the germline ends. In DNA form, the CDR3 reads TGCAGCGTTGAAGATCAGGGTGGCTATGGCTACACCTTC. Its protein product is CSVEDQGGYGYTF.

For the CDR3, the DNA is TGTGCCAGCAGCGACGGGACAGGGGGAATTGGGGCCAAAAACATTCAGTACTTC. Translated: CASSDGTGGIGAKNIQYF. The chain couples TRBV9 to TRBJ2-4, with 11 positions matching TRBD1. Germline values: CDR1 SGDLS, CDR2 YYNGEE. Trimming removed 3 bases from V and 1 base from J; junction bases left unmatched: 9. The CDR3 totals 18 residues.

Comment on this clone: Other DNA sequences in this sample translate to the same CDR3. The V gene is TRBV29-1, the J gene TRBJ2-3; 8 nucleotides line up with TRBD1. V was clipped by 6 bases and J by 3 bases; unmatched bases: 2. Germline CDR1 reads SQVTM; CDR2 reads ANQGSEA. This CDR3 is 12 amino acids long. The CDR3 loop reads CSVDRGTDTQYF. The DNA of the CDR3 is TGCAGCGTCGACAGGGGAACAGATACGCAGTATTTT.